A selection of T cell receptor beta chains follows, all from one sample in a study of cytomegalovirus exposure and HLA in healthy donors. Sequencing was performed with immunoSEQ multiplex PCR; in TCRdb, only in-frame clones are kept and a portion is missing. The sample carries approximately 61,000 clones, 75% to 85% recorded once. The sequencing sample was made of PBMCs. These receptors were collected from a man between 50 and 59 years old in good health and CMV-seropositive. CDR3s include the opening cysteine and the closing phenylalanine or tryptophan. Each record gives: V gene, D gene, J gene, clone size, CDR3 DNA, CDR3 protein. D genes are given only for firm matches. Clone size is stated in some rows and not others, as once, few, many or a class when expanded.

V: TRBV28
D: TRBD1
J: TRBJ1-1
size: -
DNA: TGTGCCAGCAGGTCCCCGGGACAGGGGGCTACTGAAGCTTTCTTT
CDR3: CASRSPGQGATEAFF

V: TRBV18
D: TRBD1
J: TRBJ2-7
size: -
DNA: TGTGCCAGCTCACCGTTACAGGGGGCAGGCTCCTACGAGCAGTACTTC
CDR3: CASSPLQGAGSYEQYF

V: TRBV29-1
D: -
J: TRBJ1-1
size: -
DNA: TGCAGCGTTGCGTCCTCCAGGGTCGCTGAAGCTTTCTTT
CDR3: CSVASSRVAEAFF

V: TRBV4-3
D: TRBD2
J: TRBJ2-7
size: -
DNA: TGCGCCAGCAGCCAAGGTCTAGCGGGCGTCTACGAGCAGTACTTC
CDR3: CASSQGLAGVYEQYF

V: TRBV7-9
D: TRBD2
J: TRBJ2-5
size: once
DNA: TGTTCCAGCAGCTCCCCTTTAGCGGGCTGGGGAGAGACCCAGTACTTC
CDR3: CSSSSPLAGWGETQYF

V: TRBV18
D: -
J: TRBJ2-6
size: -
DNA: TGTGCCAGCTCCCCGACAGACTCTGGGGCCAACGTCCTGACTTTC
CDR3: CASSPTDSGANVLTF

V: TRBV7-6
D: -
J: TRBJ1-5
size: once
DNA: TGTGCCAGCAGCTTAGGGAAGGGGGTTGACAATCAGCCCCAGCATTTT
CDR3: CASSLGKGVDNQPQHF

V: TRBV18
D: -
J: TRBJ2-6
size: -
DNA: TGTGCCAGCTCACCGGACTCCTTGGCTGGGGCCAACGTCCTGACTTTC
CDR3: CASSPDSLAGANVLTF

V: TRBV18
D: -
J: TRBJ1-1
size: -
DNA: TGTGCCAGCTCACCCGGAGGAGGGGTGAACACTGAAGCTTTCTTT
CDR3: CASSPGGGVNTEAFF

V: TRBV11-2
D: TRBD1
J: TRBJ2-3
size: few
DNA: TGTGCCAGCAGCTTCTTAGGGGGCGTGCAGTATTTT
CDR3: CASSFLGGVQYF

V: TRBV6-1
D: TRBD2
J: TRBJ2-7
size: -
DNA: TGTGCCAGCCGCGGGAGGTACGAGCAGTACTTC
CDR3: CASRGRYEQYF

V: TRBV6-6
D: -
J: TRBJ1-5
size: -
DNA: TGTGCCAGCAGGGGGGGACAGCCCCAGCATTTT
CDR3: CASRGGQPQHF

V: TRBV11-2
D: TRBD2
J: TRBJ2-5
size: once
DNA: TGTGCCAGCAGCTTCGGGGGGGGAGGCGAGACCCAGTACTTC
CDR3: CASSFGGGGETQYF